This TCR beta chain is from a study of cytomegalovirus exposure and HLA in healthy donors. Study-level background: HLA-typed donors were the source of about 85 million unique TCRs held in an early data release.

Study results and caveats: Clonal expansion, a later analysis showed, was greater in HLA-associated TCR beta chains than in equally common others.

The PCR made use of 60 Vbeta and 13 Jbeta primers. TCRdb's copy holds only in-frame clones and misses some; the assay was immunoSEQ multiplex PCR. The sample comprises around 140,000 clones, about three quarters of which are singletons, and roughly 3.7% rests with the top ten. A remark on this clone: Its antigen is unknown.

This clonotype originated in a male donor in good health and CMV-seronegative. Sequencing was carried out using PBMCs.

Here the CDR3 reads CASSLVGLGPTYEQYF. The CDR3 region has the DNA TGTGCCAGCAGCTTAGTAGGTCTGGGCCCTACCTACGAGCAGTACTTC. J is TRBJ2-7 and V is TRBV11-2; D not resolved. Per the germline V gene, CDR1 is SGHAT and CDR2 is FQNNGV. V lost 1 base and J 2 bases, leaving 15 bases between the germline ends. The CDR3 totals 16 residues.